This TCR beta chain was sequenced during a study of PD-L1 blockade in urothelial cancer. Time point of the sample: pretreatment peripheral blood. The CDR3 spans 15 residues. The V gene's germline CDR1 is SGHTA and CDR2 FQGTGA. V dropped 5 bases and J dropped 1 base, with 14 bases sitting between them. The repertoire was sequenced with immunoSEQ multiplex PCR; TCRdb's copy has only in-frame clones and lacks some. There are 72,000 or so clones in the sample; approximately 86% occur only once, and just under 15% lies in the top ten. The specimen was PBMCs, collected around atezolizumab (anti-PD-L1) treatment. V and J are TRBV7-3 and TRBJ1-1, with D uncertain. The origin of this receptor is a man in his 60s with urothelial cancer. The CDR3 is CASSVEGEPNTEAFF. In DNA form, the CDR3 reads TGTGCCAGCAGCGTAGAAGGAGAACCGAACACTGAAGCTTTCTTT. The whole variable domain, remainder taken from reference TRBV7-3 and TRBJ1-1, is GAGVSQTPSNKVTEKGKYVELRCDPISGHTALYWYRQSLGQGPEFLIYFQGTGAADDSGLPNDRFFAVRPEGSVSTLKIQRTERGDSAVYLCASSVEGEPNTEAFFGQGTRLTVV.